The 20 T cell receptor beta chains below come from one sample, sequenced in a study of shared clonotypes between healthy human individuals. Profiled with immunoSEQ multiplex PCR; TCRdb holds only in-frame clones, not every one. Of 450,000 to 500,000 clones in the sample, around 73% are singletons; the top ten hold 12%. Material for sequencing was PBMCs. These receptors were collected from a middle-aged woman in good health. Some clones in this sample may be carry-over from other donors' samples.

The CDR3 DNA follows: TGCGCCAGCAGCTCCCCCGGGGGATCCAGGGGCTACACCTTC. Protein product: CASSSPGGSRGYTF. The chain carries TRBV5-1 and TRBJ1-2; tentative D call: TRBD1 (5 bases). The CDR3 sequence is 14 residues long. Germline CDR1 is SGHRS and CDR2 is YFSETQ. Trimming took off 3 bases at V and 8 bases at J, with 17 bases between the two ends.

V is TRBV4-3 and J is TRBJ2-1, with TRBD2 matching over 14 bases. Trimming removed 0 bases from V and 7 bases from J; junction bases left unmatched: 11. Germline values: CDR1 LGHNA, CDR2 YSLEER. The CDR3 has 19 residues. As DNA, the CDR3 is TGCGCCAGCAGCCAAGATCTGGCTAGACTAGCGGGAGGGGTAAATGAGCAGTTCTTC. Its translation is CASSQDLARLAGGVNEQFF.

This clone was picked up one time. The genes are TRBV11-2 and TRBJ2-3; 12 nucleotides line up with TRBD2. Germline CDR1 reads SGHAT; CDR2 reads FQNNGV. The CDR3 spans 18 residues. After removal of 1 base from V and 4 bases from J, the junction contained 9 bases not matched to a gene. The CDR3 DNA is TGTGCCAGCAGCTTAGTGGTGACTAGCGGGAGCCGAGCAGATACGCAGTATTTT. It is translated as CASSLVVTSGSRADTQYF.

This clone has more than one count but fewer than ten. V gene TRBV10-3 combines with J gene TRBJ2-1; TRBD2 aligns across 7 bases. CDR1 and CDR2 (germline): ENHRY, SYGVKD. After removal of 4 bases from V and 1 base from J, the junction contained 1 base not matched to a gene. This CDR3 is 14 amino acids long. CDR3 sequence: CAISGGSSYNEQFF. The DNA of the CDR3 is TGTGCCATCAGTGGCGGGAGTTCCTACAATGAGCAGTTCTTC.

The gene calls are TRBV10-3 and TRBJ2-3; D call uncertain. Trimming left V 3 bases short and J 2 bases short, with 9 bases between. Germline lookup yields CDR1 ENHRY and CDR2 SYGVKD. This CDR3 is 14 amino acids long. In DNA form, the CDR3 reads TGTGCCATCAGTGAAGACCCAAACACAGATACGCAGTATTTT. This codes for CAISEDPNTDTQYF.

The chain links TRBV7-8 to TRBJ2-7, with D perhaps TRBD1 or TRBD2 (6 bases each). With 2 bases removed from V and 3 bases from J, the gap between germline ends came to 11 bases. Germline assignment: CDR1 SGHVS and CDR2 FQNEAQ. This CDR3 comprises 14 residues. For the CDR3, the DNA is TGTGCCAGCAGCTTAACGGGGGCCTTCTACGAGCAGTACTTC. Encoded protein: CASSLTGAFYEQYF.

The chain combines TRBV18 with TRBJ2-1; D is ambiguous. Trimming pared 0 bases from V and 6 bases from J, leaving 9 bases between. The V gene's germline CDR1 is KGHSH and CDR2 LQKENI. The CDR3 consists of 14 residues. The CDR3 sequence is CASSPPPGSNEQFF. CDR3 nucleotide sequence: TGTGCCAGCTCACCACCCCCCGGATCCAATGAGCAGTTCTTC. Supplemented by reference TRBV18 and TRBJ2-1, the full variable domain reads NAGVMQNPRHLVRRRGQEARLRCSPMKGHSHVYWYRQLPEEGLKFMVYLQKENIIDESGMPKERFSAEFPKEGPSILRIQQVVRGDSAAYFCASSPPPGSNEQFFGPGTRLTVL.

CDR3 coding DNA: TGTGCCAGCAGACCGGACAGGGGGCTAGTTGAAGCTTTCTTT. It translates to CASRPDRGLVEAFF. The chain is built from TRBV7-8 and TRBJ1-1; TRBD1 matches 11 bases. The CDR3 length is 14 residues. V lost 6 bases, J lost 7 bases, and 7 bases stayed unmatched. The germline V gene encodes CDR1 SGHVS and CDR2 FQNEAQ.

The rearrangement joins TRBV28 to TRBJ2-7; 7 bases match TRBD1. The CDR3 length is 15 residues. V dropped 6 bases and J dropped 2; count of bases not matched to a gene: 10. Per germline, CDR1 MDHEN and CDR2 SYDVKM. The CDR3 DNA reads TGTGCCAGCAGATCTAGACAGGGAGTCCCCTACGAGCAGTACTTC. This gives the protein CASRSRQGVPYEQYF. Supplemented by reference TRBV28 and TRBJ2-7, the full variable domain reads DVKVTQSSRYLVKRTGEKVFLECVQDMDHENMFWYRQDPGLGLRLIYFSYDVKMKEKGDIPEGYSVSREKKERFSLILESASTNQTSMYLCASRSRQGVPYEQYFGPGTRLTVT.

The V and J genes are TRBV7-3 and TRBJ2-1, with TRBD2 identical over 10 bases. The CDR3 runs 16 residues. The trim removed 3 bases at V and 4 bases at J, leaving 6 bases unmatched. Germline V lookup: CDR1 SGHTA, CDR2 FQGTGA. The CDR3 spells CASSFEPTSGYNEQFF. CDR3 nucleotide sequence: TGTGCCAGCAGCTTCGAACCGACTAGCGGGTACAATGAGCAGTTCTTC.

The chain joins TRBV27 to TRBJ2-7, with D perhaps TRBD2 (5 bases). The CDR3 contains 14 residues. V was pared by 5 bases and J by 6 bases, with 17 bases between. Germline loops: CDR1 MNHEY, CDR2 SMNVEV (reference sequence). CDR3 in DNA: TGTGCCAGCAGTCATCCCATGAGGGCGTCCGAGCAGTACTTC. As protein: CASSHPMRASEQYF.

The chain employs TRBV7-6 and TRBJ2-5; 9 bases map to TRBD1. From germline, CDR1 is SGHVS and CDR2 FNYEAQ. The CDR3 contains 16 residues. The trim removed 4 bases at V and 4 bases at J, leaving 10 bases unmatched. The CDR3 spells CASSSQGASWGETQYF. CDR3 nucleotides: TGTGCCAGCAGCTCACAGGGGGCGAGTTGGGGAGAGACCCAGTACTTC.

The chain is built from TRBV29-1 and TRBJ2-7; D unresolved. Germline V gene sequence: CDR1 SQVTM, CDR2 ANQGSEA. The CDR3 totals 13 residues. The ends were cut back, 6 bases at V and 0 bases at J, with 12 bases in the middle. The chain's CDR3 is CSVSSASSYEQYF. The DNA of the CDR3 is TGCAGCGTCTCCAGCGCGAGCTCCTACGAGCAGTACTTC.

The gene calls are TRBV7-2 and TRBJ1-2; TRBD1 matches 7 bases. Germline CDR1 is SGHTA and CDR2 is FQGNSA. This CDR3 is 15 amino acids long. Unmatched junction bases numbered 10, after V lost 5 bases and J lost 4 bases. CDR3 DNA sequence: TGTGCCAGCAGCAGAAAGGGACAGCCCGGCTATGGCTACACCTTC. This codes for CASSRKGQPGYGYTF. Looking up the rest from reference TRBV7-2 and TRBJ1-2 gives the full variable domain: GAGVSQSPSNKVTEKGKDVELRCDPISGHTALYWYRQSLGQGLEFLIYFQGNSAPDKSGLPSDRFSAERTGGSVSTLTIQRTQQEDSAVYLCASSRKGQPGYGYTFGSGTRLTVV.

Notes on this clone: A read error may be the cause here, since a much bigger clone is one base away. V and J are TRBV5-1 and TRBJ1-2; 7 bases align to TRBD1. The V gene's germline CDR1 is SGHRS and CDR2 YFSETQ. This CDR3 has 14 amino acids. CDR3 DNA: TGCGCCAGCAGCTTGGCGGACAGGAACTATGACTACACCTTC. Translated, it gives CASSLADRNYDYTF.

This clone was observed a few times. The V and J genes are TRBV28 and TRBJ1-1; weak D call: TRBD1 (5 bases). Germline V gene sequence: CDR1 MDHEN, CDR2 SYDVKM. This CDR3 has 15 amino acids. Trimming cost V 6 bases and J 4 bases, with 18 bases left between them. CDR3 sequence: CASRLGSGAATEAFF. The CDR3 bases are TGTGCCAGCAGACTAGGGTCCGGGGCAGCCACTGAAGCTTTCTTT.

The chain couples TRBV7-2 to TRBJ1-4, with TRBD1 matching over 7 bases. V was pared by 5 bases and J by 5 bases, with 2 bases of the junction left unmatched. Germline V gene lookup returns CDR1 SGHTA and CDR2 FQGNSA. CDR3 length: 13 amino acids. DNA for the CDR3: TGTGCCAGCAGCCGGGACAGAAATGAAAAACTGTTTTTT. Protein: CASSRDRNEKLFF.

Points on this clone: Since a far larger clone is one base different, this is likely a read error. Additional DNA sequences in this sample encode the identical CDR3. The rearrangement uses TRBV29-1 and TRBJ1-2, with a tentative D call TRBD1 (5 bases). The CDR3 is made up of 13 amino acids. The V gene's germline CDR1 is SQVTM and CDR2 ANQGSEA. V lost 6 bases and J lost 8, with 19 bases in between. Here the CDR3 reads CSVDIAGTGGYTF. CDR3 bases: TGCAGCGTCGACATTGCGGGTACAGGCGGCTACACCTTC.

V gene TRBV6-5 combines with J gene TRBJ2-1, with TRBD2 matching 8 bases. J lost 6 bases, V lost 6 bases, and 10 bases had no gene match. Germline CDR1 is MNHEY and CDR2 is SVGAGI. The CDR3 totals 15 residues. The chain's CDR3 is CASRPQTREGNEQFF. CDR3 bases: TGTGCCAGCAGACCTCAAACCCGGGAGGGCAATGAGCAGTTCTTC.

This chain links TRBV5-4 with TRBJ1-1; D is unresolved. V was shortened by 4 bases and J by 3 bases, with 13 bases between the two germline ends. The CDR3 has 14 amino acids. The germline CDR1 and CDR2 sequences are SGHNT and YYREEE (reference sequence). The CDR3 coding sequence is TGTGCCAGCAGCCCCTGGCAGTTTGACACTGAAGCTTTCTTT. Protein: CASSPWQFDTEAFF.